This record looks at one TCR beta chain sequence and its context. This entry is derived from a study of blood T cell repertoires in COVID-19. Study overall: COVID-19 samples, acute and convalescent, were from the United States, Italy and Spain. From T cells, B-cell-depleted T cells, or PBMCs came the material, which was cDNA or gDNA.

Germline V gene lookup returns CDR1 SGHRS and CDR2 YFSETQ. The CDR3 extends over 13 amino acids. V was cut by 0 bases and J by 6 bases, with 6 bases left in between. Per the original methods: Using reference gene primer amplification, nucleated cell counts were estimated. Produced via immunoSEQ multiplex PCR; TCRdb's table is partial and in-frame only. V, J and clone size were drawn from that table, and D and trimming were deduced from the DNA. The sample lists a few hundred thousand clones, 70% to 90% occurring once. The clonotype originates from a man in his late teens or twenties who had recovered from COVID-19. Sequenced material: peripheral blood. The V and J genes are TRBV5-1 and TRBJ2-2; D gene unclear. The CDR3 reads CASSLDFPGELFF. CDR3 bases: TGCGCCAGCAGCTTGGACTTCCCCGGGGAGCTGTTTTTT. The whole variable domain, filled in from reference TRBV5-1 and TRBJ2-2, reads KAGVTQTPRYLIKTRGQQVTLSCSPISGHRSVSWYQQTPGQGLQFLFEYFSETQRNKGNFPGRFSGRQFSNSRSEMNVSTLELGDSALYLCASSLDFPGELFFGEGSRLTVL.